Described below is a single T cell receptor (beta chain) sequence and its context. What it binds is unknown. This specimen comes from a study of T cells in tuberculosis. Study in general: PBMC were archived before or within 7 days of starting treatment. General study findings and limits: Smaller distances to GMM-specific TCRs suggested their expansion in active tuberculosis.

Sample time point: new active TB diagnosis, blood taken before or within 7 days of starting treatment. Confirmation came from sputum smear and/or culture positivity for M. tuberculosis. The CDR3 has 13 residues. V gave up 8 bases and J gave up 0 bases; unmatched junction bases: 3. Per the germline V gene, CDR1 is MDHEN and CDR2 is SYDVKM. Produced via immunoSEQ multiplex PCR; TCRdb's table is partial and in-frame only. The table has roughly 34,000 clones, 80% to 95% seen once. Source: PBMCs, taken at tuberculosis diagnosis. This sequence joins TRBV28 and TRBJ1-1, with TRBD1 matching over 7 bases. This TCR came from an adult with tuberculosis. The CDR3 spells CASVQGMNTEAFF. CDR3 sequence (DNA): TGTGCCAGCGTACAGGGGATGAACACTGAAGCTTTCTTT.